The clone carrying this T cell receptor beta chain was detected a few times. The antigen remains unidentified. The sample originates from a study of cytomegalovirus exposure and HLA in healthy donors. Across the study: There were 350 to 400 genotyped donors. Of these, 75% to 90% fell in the genetic ancestry cluster associated with self-reported Caucasian donors.

CDR1 is SGHTA and CDR2 is FQGNSA in the germline V gene. The CDR3 runs to 15 residues. With V trimmed by 5 bases and J by 10 bases, 12 bases remained unmatched. Study findings and constraints: Through in vitro validation, a few CMV-associated chains were shown to be specific for CMV antigens.

60 Vbeta and 13 Jbeta primers were used in PCR. Generated by immunoSEQ multiplex PCR, the TCRdb table keeps only in-frame clones and is missing some. The sample carries fewer than 140,000 clones, about three quarters recorded once. These donors counted as nominally healthy when sampled, but unrecorded immune exposures were likely. Sequences were obtained from PBMCs. The chain is built from TRBV7-2 and TRBJ2-5, with 11 nucleotides matching TRBD2. This TCR was sampled from a boy aged 10-17 years in good health and CMV-seronegative. CDR3 nucleotide sequence: TGTGCCAGCAGCGCTAGTCCTCGGACTAGCGGGCTCCAGTACTTC. It specifies CASSASPRTSGLQYF.